Included here is one T cell receptor (beta chain) sequence, with context. CDR1 and CDR2 (germline): SGHVS, FNYEAQ. The CDR3 has 11 amino acids. Trimming pared 7 bases from V and 5 bases from J, leaving 7 bases between. The data are from a study of T cell responses to AZD1222 COVID-19 vaccine. Profiled with immunoSEQ multiplex PCR; TCRdb holds only in-frame clones, not every one. The sample gives 95,000 to 110,000 clones, around nine tenths of which show up once; 4.5% to 5.5% is in the top ten. The sample consisted of peripheral blood, taken 28 days after the second AZD1222 dose. The rearrangement joins TRBV7-6 to TRBJ2-3; D is unclear. The source of this sequence is an adult who received the AZD1222 COVID-19 vaccine. As DNA, the CDR3 is TGTGCCAGCACATCGGGAGATACGCAGTATTTT. Translating gives CASTSGDTQYF.